One and the same sample provided the 13 T cell receptor beta chains below, sequenced in a study of metastatic and nonmetastatic thyroid tumors. Through MiXCR, TCRdb re-clonotyped the PCR reads. The repertoire holds 40,000 or so clones, with 13% as singletons. Every patient underwent thyroid surgery untreated. Sequencing input: blood. These receptors came from a female donor with papillary thyroid cancer or a benign thyroid nodule (not recorded which). Some clones in this sample may be carry-over from other donors' samples.

This clone was detected ten times or more. V is TRBV19 and J is TRBJ1-5; weak D call: TRBD1 (5 bases). Trimming took 0 bases from V and 6 from J, leaving 9 bases between them. The CDR3 has 14 residues. Germline CDR1 reads LNHDA; CDR2 reads SQIVND (reference sequence). This chain's CDR3 is CASSIEWGGQPQHF. CDR3 coding DNA: TGTGCCAGTAGTATAGAGTGGGGGGGTCAGCCCCAGCATTTT.

This clone occurred many times. The chain is built from TRBV28 and TRBJ1-5; D gene uncertain. V dropped 5 bases and J dropped 10 bases, with 9 bases sitting between them. The CDR3 runs 11 residues. In germline, CDR1 is MDHEN, CDR2 SYDVKM. The CDR3 loop is CASSTSPPQHF. The DNA of the CDR3 is TGTGCCAGCAGTACCTCCCCCCCCCAGCATTTT.

This clone has a count of ten or more. The germline gene is not matched at one end of the junction; a read error may be the cause. The rearrangement joins TRBV10-2 to TRBJ2-7, with 7 bases lining up with TRBD2. Per germline, CDR1 WSHSY and CDR2 SAAADI. The CDR3 covers 12 residues. The CDR3 sequence is CVSSDGRNEQYF. The CDR3 coding sequence is TGCGTCAGCAGCGACGGGAGGAACGAGCAGTACTTC.

This clone was seen repeatedly, ten times or more. The chain recombines TRBV28 with TRBJ2-2, with TRBD2 identical over 12 bases. The V segment lost 6 bases and the J segment 5 bases; nucleotides outside the gene matches: 4. The CDR3 consists of 15 residues. CDR1 is MDHEN and CDR2 is SYDVKM in the germline V gene. For the CDR3, the DNA is TGTGCCAGCAGGGGGACTAGCGGGTATACCGGGGAGCTGTTTTTT. Its translation is CASRGTSGYTGELFF.

This clone was detected many times. The gene calls are TRBV28 and TRBJ2-5; TRBD1 is a possible D gene (5 bases). V was trimmed by 3 bases and J by 7 bases, leaving 15 bases between them. CDR3 length equals 14 residues. Germline-derived CDR1 and CDR2 are MDHEN and SYDVKM. CDR3 amino acids: CASSFDRPTGTQYF. CDR3 bases: TGTGCCAGCAGTTTTGACAGACCCACGGGGACCCAGTACTTC.

With regard to this clone: Relative to the germline gene, one junction end is altered; a read error may explain this. CDR3 bases: TGCGCCAGCAGCGTCGACTCTAACACCGTGGAGCTGTTTTTT. Protein sequence: CASSVDSNTVELFF. J is TRBJ2-2 and V is TRBV5-1; no firm D call. The CDR3 is 14 residues long. Germline CDR1 is SGHRS and CDR2 is YFSETQ.

The chain joins TRBV6-1 to TRBJ2-3; no clear D. Per the germline V gene, CDR1 is MNHNS and CDR2 is SASEGT. Trimming removed 2 bases from V and 11 bases from J, with 14 bases in between. This CDR3 has 13 amino acids. CDR3 nucleotide sequence: TGTGCCAGCAGTGAACTTGGCACCTACGAGCAGTATTTT. It codes for CASSELGTYEQYF.

With respect to this clone: Since no conserved phenylalanine or tryptophan closes the CDR3, a read error is the likely cause. The V call is TRBV6-5, the J call TRBJ1-3; no reliable D call. The CDR3 runs 15 residues. Trimming shortened V by 0 bases and J by 0 bases, and 6 bases separated the two germline ends. The V gene's germline CDR1 is MNHEY and CDR2 SVGAGI. CDR3 nucleotides: TGTGCCAGCAGTTACTCAACCTGCTCTGGAAACACCATATATCTT. Encoded protein: CASSYSTCSGNTIYL.

This clone has ten or more counts. The chain joins TRBV11-3 to TRBJ1-6; TRBD1 aligns across 7 bases. The CDR3 runs to 14 residues. Per the germline V gene, CDR1 is SGHNT and CDR2 is YENEEA. With 4 bases clipped from V and 10 bases from J, the junction kept 7 bases outside the gene matches. CDR3 sequence: CASSSSTGRSPLHF. DNA of the CDR3: TGTGCCAGCAGCTCCTCGACAGGGAGGTCACCCCTCCACTTT.

This clone has ten or more counts. The genes are TRBV30 and TRBJ2-1; D ambiguous. Between the trimmed V and J ends, which lost 0 bases and 7 bases, there was a span of 13 bases. The CDR3 covers 14 residues. CDR1 and CDR2 (germline): GTSNPN, SVGIG (reference sequence). The CDR3 DNA is TGTGCCTGGAGTGTAGGTCCCCCGAGGAATGAGCAGTTCTTC. Translated: CAWSVGPPRNEQFF. Drawing the rest from reference TRBV30 and TRBJ2-1, the complete variable domain is SQTIHQWPATLVQPVGSPLSLECTVEGTSNPNLYWYRQAAGRGLQLLFYSVGIGQISSEVPQNLSASRPQDRQFILSSKKLLLSDSGFYLCAWSVGPPRNEQFFGPGTRLTVL.

This clone was picked up many times. V and J are TRBV28 and TRBJ2-1; 8 bases are shared with TRBD2. CDR1 is MDHEN, CDR2 SYDVKM, per germline. Trimming removed 2 bases from V and 6 bases from J; junction bases left unmatched: 9. This CDR3 region has 16 residues. Here the CDR3 DNA reads TGTGCCAGCAGTTTAAGGAGCGGGAGAGTCGGCAATGAGCAGTTCTTC. Amino acid sequence: CASSLRSGRVGNEQFF. The complete variable domain, with remaining parts taken from reference TRBV28 and TRBJ2-1, reads DVKVTQSSRYLVKRTGEKVFLECVQDMDHENMFWYRQDPGLGLRLIYFSYDVKMKEKGDIPEGYSVSREKKERFSLILESASTNQTSMYLCASSLRSGRVGNEQFFGPGTRLTVL.

By proportion, this clone is medium-sized. The gene calls are TRBV6-1 and TRBJ2-2, with 9 bases identical to TRBD2. The CDR3 spans 15 residues. The V segment lost 7 bases and the J segment 13 bases; nucleotides outside the gene matches: 16. Germline CDR1 is MNHNS and CDR2 is SASEGT. CDR3 in amino acids: CASTSAGGNLGGLFF. CDR3 in DNA: TGTGCCAGCACTTCAGCGGGAGGCAACCTCGGAGGGCTGTTTTTT.

This clone has a count of ten or more. Other DNA sequences from this sample encode an identical CDR3 as well. This rearrangement joins TRBV19 to TRBJ1-5; D gene ambiguous. CDR3 length equals 15 residues. CDR1 and CDR2 (germline): LNHDA, SQIVND (reference sequence). Trimming removed 1 base from V and 1 base from J, with 8 bases in between. The DNA of the CDR3 is TGTGCCAGTAGTATAGCAGGCAGCAGCAATCAGCCCCAGCATTTT. Encoded protein: CASSIAGSSNQPQHF.